This T cell receptor beta chain was identified during a study of shared clonotypes between healthy human individuals. In the authors' workflow: Junction-only sequences produced by ImmunoSEQ had no quality scores, so filtering differed. Data came from immunoSEQ multiplex PCR; TCRdb stores just in-frame clones and leaves some out. V, J and clone size are taken as reported in that table, and D and trimming were inferred from the DNA itself. Of around 2.5 million clones in the sample, approximately 94% were seen once. The CDR3 length is 13 residues. With 3 bases removed from V and 5 bases from J, the gap between germline ends came to 11 bases. In germline, CDR1 is SGHRS, CDR2 YFSETQ.

The rearrangement uses TRBV5-1 and TRBJ1-1, with D perhaps matching TRBD1 (6 bases). Sequencing was done on a sample of naive CD4+ T cells from PBMCs. The subset was: CD45RA+ positively selected. This clonotype was obtained from a man in his late teens or twenties in good health. Some clones in this sample may be carry-over from other donors' samples. In DNA form, the CDR3 reads TGCGCCAGCAGCTGGACAGCGGAGACTGAAGCTTTCTTT. Its translation is CASSWTAETEAFF.